Below are 30 T cell receptor beta chains sequenced from a single sample in a study of blood T cell repertoires in COVID-19. Libraries were prepared by immunoSEQ multiplex PCR; TCRdb keeps only in-frame clonotypes and omits some of them. The sample has about 190,000 clones; around 73% are singletons. The sample comprised PBMCs or T cells enriched from blood (not recorded which). Receptors originate from a woman in her forties or fifties who had recovered from COVID-19.

The chain joins TRBV3-1 (or the pseudogene TRBV3-2) to TRBJ2-2, with 9 positions matching TRBD2. After removal of 6 bases from V and 7 bases from J, the junction contained 6 bases not matched to a gene. The CDR3 loop spans 14 amino acids. CDR1 and CDR2 from the germline V gene are LGHDT and YNNKEL (reference sequence). The CDR3 nucleotides read TGTGCCAGCAGATGGAGCGGGAGGAACGGGGAGCTGTTTTTT. Translation: CASRWSGRNGELFF.

The chain joins TRBV6-5 to TRBJ1-1; tentative D call: TRBD1 (6 bases). This CDR3 region has 15 residues. V was shortened by 6 bases and J by 0 bases, with 14 bases between the two germline ends. The germline gives CDR1 MNHEY, CDR2 SVGAGI. This chain's CDR3 is CASRDRVRMNTEAFF. CDR3 nucleotide sequence: TGTGCCAGCAGGGACAGAGTCCGGATGAACACTGAAGCTTTCTTT.

The chain joins TRBV2 to TRBJ2-1, with 7 bases lining up with TRBD2. Germline V lookup: CDR1 SNHLY, CDR2 FYNNEI. The CDR3 covers 15 residues. With V trimmed by 4 bases and J by 3 bases, 6 bases remained unmatched. CDR3 in DNA: TGTGCCAGCAGTGGACGAGCGGGGTACTACAATGAGCAGTTCTTC. Translation gives CASSGRAGYYNEQFF.

The rearrangement uses TRBV29-1 and TRBJ2-4; 7 bases align to TRBD1. CDR1 is SQVTM and CDR2 is ANQGSEA in the germline V gene. Trimming removed 5 bases from V and 5 bases from J; junction bases left unmatched: 6. This CDR3 is 13 amino acids long. The DNA of the CDR3 is TGCAGCGTTCTCCCGGGGACAGAAAACATTCAGTACTTC. This encodes CSVLPGTENIQYF.

V usage is TRBV4-1 and J usage is TRBJ1-3; unclear D gene. The V gene's germline CDR1 is MGHRA and CDR2 YSYEKL. V lost 5 bases, J lost 6 bases, and 20 bases lay in between. The CDR3 extends over 16 amino acids. CDR3 region: CASSARHLSIENTIYF. In nucleotides, the CDR3 is TGCGCCAGCAGCGCCCGACACTTATCGATAGAAAACACCATATATTTT.

The chain recombines TRBV4-1 with TRBJ1-4; D gene uncertain. Trimming pared 0 bases from V and 8 bases from J, leaving 10 bases between. CDR1 is MGHRA, CDR2 YSYEKL, per germline. The CDR3 spans 14 residues. The CDR3 coding sequence is TGCGCCAGCAGCCAAGAGTCTGTCCGGGAAAAACTGTTTTTT. As protein: CASSQESVREKLFF.

This chain connects TRBV5-1 to TRBJ2-1; 8 positions match TRBD2. Germline lookup yields CDR1 SGHRS and CDR2 YFSETQ. V shed 4 bases, J shed 7 bases, and the junction held 7 bases outside the gene matches. CDR3 length equals 14 residues. The CDR3 nucleotides are TGCGCCAGCAGCCGCGAGCGGGAGCTGAATGAGCAGTTCTTC. This codes for CASSRERELNEQFF.

This clone occurred a few times. The chain carries TRBV30 and TRBJ1-6; a weak D match, TRBD1 (6 bases). CDR1 GTSNPN and CDR2 SVGIG come from the germline V gene (reference sequence). CDR3 length: 15 residues. V was shortened by 0 bases and J by 10 bases, with 16 bases between the two germline ends. The CDR3, as DNA: TGTGCCTGGAGTGTACGGTCAGGGGATCGCTCACCCCTCCACTTT. Translation: CAWSVRSGDRSPLHF. The entire variable domain, with the rest obtained from reference TRBV30 and TRBJ1-6, is as follows: SQTIHQWPATLVQPVGSPLSLECTVEGTSNPNLYWYRQAAGRGLQLLFYSVGIGQISSEVPQNLSASRPQDRQFILSSKKLLLSDSGFYLCAWSVRSGDRSPLHFGNGTRLTVT.

The DNA of the CDR3 is TGTGCCACTCGGCGCCAGGGCACATCGGGTCACGGTAGGAATGGCTACACCTTC. Translating gives CATRRQGTSGHGRNGYTF. The J gene is TRBJ1-2, the V gene TRBV19; perhaps TRBD1 as D (5 bases). Germline V lookup: CDR1 LNHDA, CDR2 SQIVND (reference sequence). V was clipped by 10 bases and J by 6 bases, with 33 bases between them. There are 18 residues in the CDR3.

The chain carries TRBV7-2 and TRBJ2-2; the match to TRBD2 covers 11 bases. This CDR3 has 16 amino acids. From germline, CDR1 is SGHTA and CDR2 FQGNSA. Trimming removed 4 bases from V and 6 bases from J; junction bases left unmatched: 7. As DNA, the CDR3 is TGTGCCAGCAGCTACGCGGGACTAGCGGATCCCGGGGAGCTGTTTTTT. This encodes CASSYAGLADPGELFF.

The chain is built from TRBV7-2 and TRBJ2-7, with 12 bases aligning to TRBD2. CDR3 length: 15 residues. Germline loops: CDR1 SGHTA, CDR2 FQGNSA. V lost 5 bases to trimming and J lost 3 bases; unmatched junction nucleotides: 5. The chain's CDR3 is CASSPTSGSFYEQYF. The CDR3 nucleotides read TGTGCCAGCAGCCCGACTAGCGGGAGCTTCTACGAGCAGTACTTC. The variable domain in full, with the rest retrieved from reference TRBV7-2 and TRBJ2-7, is GAGVSQSPSNKVTEKGKDVELRCDPISGHTALYWYRQSLGQGLEFLIYFQGNSAPDKSGLPSDRFSAERTGGSVSTLTIQRTQQEDSAVYLCASSPTSGSFYEQYFGPGTRLTVT.

The chain joins TRBV19 to TRBJ2-7; 8 nucleotides align to TRBD2. The V and J ends lost 1 base and 4 bases, in that order; junction bases with no gene match: 6. The CDR3 length is 15 residues. Per the germline V gene, CDR1 is LNHDA and CDR2 is SQIVND (reference sequence). DNA for the CDR3: TGTGCCAGTAGTATAGTGGCTGGCGGGGGGTACGAGCAGTACTTC. Protein product: CASSIVAGGGYEQYF.

The chain recombines TRBV2 with TRBJ2-7, with 9 bases fitting TRBD1. Trimming at V came to 9 bases and at J to 3 bases, leaving 9 bases not matched to a gene. CDR1 and CDR2 (germline): SNHLY, FYNNEI. There are 14 residues in the CDR3. The DNA for the CDR3 is TGTGCCAGTTGTTCCGGGACAGGGTACTACGAGCAGTACTTC. It is translated as CASCSGTGYYEQYF.

The chain combines TRBV5-1 with TRBJ1-1; D is undetermined. V lost 0 bases to trimming and J lost 1 base, with 10 bases between them. In germline, CDR1 is SGHRS, CDR2 YFSETQ. This CDR3 is built from 15 residues. CDR3 sequence reads: CASSLGVSANTEAFF. The CDR3, as DNA: TGCGCCAGCAGCTTGGGCGTCTCTGCGAACACTGAAGCTTTCTTT. Looking up the rest from reference TRBV5-1 and TRBJ1-1 gives the full variable domain: KAGVTQTPRYLIKTRGQQVTLSCSPISGHRSVSWYQQTPGQGLQFLFEYFSETQRNKGNFPGRFSGRQFSNSRSEMNVSTLELGDSALYLCASSLGVSANTEAFFGQGTRLTVV.

The chain has TRBV13 and TRBJ2-3, with 11 bases fitting TRBD2. Losses at the gene ends were 4 bases for V and 2 bases for J; bases not matched to a gene: 8. Germline V gene data show CDR1 as PRHDT and CDR2 as FYEKMQ (reference sequence). This CDR3 region has 17 residues. Here the CDR3 DNA reads TGTGCCAGCAGCTCGACTAGACTAGCGGGGAACACAGATACGCAGTATTTT. As protein: CASSSTRLAGNTDTQYF. The entire variable domain, with the rest obtained from reference TRBV13 and TRBJ2-3, is as follows: AAGVIQSPRHLIKEKRETATLKCYPIPRHDTVYWYQQGPGQDPQFLISFYEKMQSDKGSIPDRFSAQQFSDYHSELNMSSLELGDSALYFCASSSTRLAGNTDTQYFGPGTRLTVL.

V is TRBV30 and J is TRBJ1-5, with D perhaps TRBD1 (5 bases). Germline V lookup: CDR1 GTSNPN, CDR2 SVGIG (reference sequence). V lost 7 bases, J lost 3 bases, and 7 bases lay in between. The CDR3 contains 11 residues. Here the CDR3 DNA reads TGTGCCTCAGGGCTCAATCAGCCCCAGCATTTT. Protein sequence: CASGLNQPQHF.

The V call is TRBV7-3, the J call TRBJ2-3, with 7 bases that match TRBD2. Germline V gene lookup returns CDR1 SGHTA and CDR2 FQGTGA. Germline trimming cut 3 bases from V and 4 bases from J; bases unmatched to any gene: 7. CDR3 length equals 15 residues. CDR3 nucleotides: TGTGCCAGCAGCTTGGGGGGGATTAGGGCAGATACGCAGTATTTT. It codes for CASSLGGIRADTQYF.

This chain connects TRBV6-5 to TRBJ2-1, with 9 bases aligning to TRBD1. With 0 bases clipped from V and 10 bases from J, the junction kept 7 bases outside the gene matches. The CDR3 loop spans 15 amino acids. Looked up from germline, CDR1 is MNHEY and CDR2 is SVGAGI. This chain's CDR3 is CASSYSGTGYLEQFF. The CDR3 nucleotides read TGTGCCAGCAGTTACTCAGGGACAGGGTATTTGGAGCAGTTCTTC.

The chain joins TRBV5-4 to TRBJ2-5, with D possibly matching TRBD1 (9 bases). Trimming left V 4 bases short and J 7 bases short, with 17 bases between. The germline V gene has CDR1 SGHNT and CDR2 YYREEE (reference sequence). This CDR3 comprises 14 residues. CDR3 sequence (DNA): TGTGCCAGCAGCCTACAGGGGGCGGGAGGGACCCAGTACTTC. It yields the protein CASSLQGAGGTQYF.

Regarding this clone: One junction end does not reproduce the germline sequence, and a read error may be involved. The V call is TRBV7-2, the J call TRBJ2-7; D may be TRBD2 (5 bases). The CDR3 totals 12 residues. Per germline, CDR1 SGHTA and CDR2 FQGNSA. The CDR3 region has the DNA TGTGCCAGCAGCTTACTCTCCCGGGATGCTACGTTC. This encodes CASSLLSRDATF.

The chain is built from TRBV19 and TRBJ1-5; D unresolved. Germline CDR1 is LNHDA and CDR2 is SQIVND (reference sequence). This CDR3 spans 14 amino acids. V lost 5 bases, J lost 4 bases, and 12 bases lay in between. CDR3 in DNA: TGTGCCAGTAGTGCCCTGACACCAAATCAGCCCCAGCATTTT. Protein: CASSALTPNQPQHF. The full variable domain, in which reference TRBV19 and TRBJ1-5 provide the parts outside the CDR3, is DGGITQSPKYLFRKEGQNVTLSCEQNLNHDAMYWYRQDPGQGLRLIYYSQIVNDFQKGDIAEGYSVSREKKESFPLTVTSAQKNPTAFYLCASSALTPNQPQHFGDGTRLSIL.

In DNA, the CDR3 is TGTGCCAGCAGCTTGGACAGGGGGCTCGAGCAGTACTTC. This sequence encodes CASSLDRGLEQYF. The chain uses TRBV5-6 and TRBJ2-7; 9 nucleotides match TRBD1. V gave up 0 bases and J gave up 6 bases; unmatched junction bases: 1. Germline V lookup: CDR1 SGHDT, CDR2 YYEEEE. This CDR3 has 13 amino acids.

The sample holds a few counts of this clone. The chain links TRBV6-5 to TRBJ2-7; the match to TRBD2 covers 9 bases. The germline CDR1 and CDR2 sequences are MNHEY and SVGAGI. V lost 6 bases, J lost 4 bases, and 10 bases stayed unmatched. The CDR3 covers 15 residues. The DNA of the CDR3 is TGTGCCAGCAGCCAGACTAGCGGTACTGGGTACGAGCAGTACTTC. Translation: CASSQTSGTGYEQYF.

The chain combines TRBV6-1 with TRBJ2-1; D ambiguous. The germline V and J ends were trimmed by 2 bases and 0 bases, with 11 bases remaining between them. The germline V gene encodes CDR1 MNHNS and CDR2 SASEGT. This CDR3 has 16 residues. The CDR3 coding sequence is TGTGCCAGCAGTGAACCAGCGAGAAGCTCCTACAATGAGCAGTTCTTC. It yields the protein CASSEPARSSYNEQFF.

The V and J genes are TRBV9 and TRBJ2-1; TRBD2 matches at 9 bases. The CDR3 loop spans 19 amino acids. Germline V gene data show CDR1 as SGDLS and CDR2 as YYNGEE. The junction had 17 bases not matched to a gene; V was cut back by 4 bases and J by 3 bases. The CDR3 is CASSPQQPGLAGIYNEQFF. The CDR3 nucleotides read TGTGCCAGCAGCCCACAGCAGCCCGGGCTAGCGGGAATCTACAATGAGCAGTTCTTC.

This chain connects TRBV21-1 to TRBJ2-5; the D call in the table, TRBD1, was not verified against the DNA. TRBV21-1 has pseudogene status. The CDR3 is 14 residues long. DNA for the CDR3: TGTGCCAGCAGCAATTCCCCAGGGGGAGAGACCCAGTACTTC. Protein sequence: CASSNSPGGETQYF.

V is TRBV7-9 and J is TRBJ2-5; TRBD1 aligns across 9 bases. The CDR3 length is 15 residues. CDR1 and CDR2 (germline): SEHNR, FQNEAQ (reference sequence). J gave up 5 bases and V 7 bases, and 11 bases lay outside the gene matches. CDR3 sequence (DNA): TGTGCCAGCACCACAGGGGGCGCAGGCGGGGAGACCCAGTACTTC. Translating it yields CASTTGGAGGETQYF.

The chain combines TRBV3-1 (or the pseudogene TRBV3-2) with TRBJ2-1; possibly TRBD2 for D (5 bases). Germline V gene lookup returns CDR1 LGHDT and CDR2 YNNKEL (reference sequence). This CDR3 spans 15 amino acids. V gave up 0 bases and J gave up 8 bases, with 14 bases separating them. CDR3 residues: CASSQDTLAGHEQFF. The CDR3 DNA is TGTGCCAGCAGCCAAGATACGCTAGCAGGCCATGAGCAGTTCTTC.

The CDR3 is CASSVGRGYGYTF. For the CDR3, the DNA is TGTGCCAGCAGCGTAGGTAGGGGTTATGGCTACACCTTC. The rearrangement joins TRBV9 to TRBJ1-2; TRBD1 might be the D (5 bases). The CDR3 length is 13 residues. V lost 0 bases and J lost 5, with 8 bases in between. CDR1 is SGDLS, CDR2 YYNGEE, per germline.

The V and J genes are TRBV5-1 and TRBJ1-1, with D perhaps matching TRBD1 (5 bases). Deletions cut 4 bases from V and 3 bases from J, with 16 bases between. CDR1 is SGHRS and CDR2 is YFSETQ in the germline V gene. The CDR3 length is 15 residues. The CDR3 nucleotides read TGCGCCAGCAGCCCCGGACAAGGGGTAGACACTGAAGCTTTCTTT. Its translation is CASSPGQGVDTEAFF.